This TCR beta chain was obtained from a study of T cells in Graves' hyperthyroidism and ophthalmopathy (dated by TCRdb to between 2018 and 2021). Regarding the study in general: To identify TCR V-J signatures that set the groups apart, the researchers used a discovery cohort of 100 or so patients, made up of approximately 43 with Graves' ophthalmopathy and approximately 57 with stable Graves' hyperthyroidism. In more than five Graves' hyperthyroidism patients, the study also compared T-cell repertoires from thyroid tissue with T-cell repertoires from blood. The paper describes TCR Vbeta CDR3 sequencing of 135 peripheral blood samples, made up of 40 to 45 ophthalmopathy patients, 70 to 75 hyperthyroidism patients and roughly 17 progressor patients. An independent validation cohort of under 20 hyperthyroidism patients and some 15 patients who later progressed to ophthalmopathy tested prospective prediction of ophthalmopathy. The roughly 100 discovery patients were divided at random into training and test sets in a 7:3 ratio. After blood sampling, hyperthyroidism patients were treated with methimazole at a starting dose of 30 mg daily, and ophthalmopathy patients were treated with high-dose intravenous methylprednisolone. What the study reported, not specific to this receptor: Ophthalmopathy was separated from stable hyperthyroidism by a 13 V-J signature model, with 85% to 90% sensitivity and about 81% specificity obtained in cross-validation and 80%/75% obtained in testing. During validation, the model predicted progression to ophthalmopathy a median of approximately 6.5 months ahead of onset, with almost 71% sensitivity and around 72% specificity. Most expanded thyroid clonotypes (frequency above 0.001) were also detected in blood, suggesting blood repertoires may reflect thyroid immune responses. No statistical method was used to fix the sample size in advance, and group allocation was not hidden from the investigators.

On this clonotype: Its antigen target is currently unknown. A single base separates this from a much larger clone, so it may be a read error.

Counted from cysteine to phenylalanine, this CDR3 has 15 amino acids. CDR3 DNA only is kept here, 45 bases in frame from base 1. The germline V gene provides CDR1 ENHRY and CDR2 SYGVKD. V and J lose 2 bases and 2 bases, and a span of 12 bases separates them. Amplification of TCR beta CDR3 regions was carried out from RNA transcripts. A first-round RT-PCR of the TCR CDR3 used the HTBI primer set with the Qiagen OneStep RT-PCR kit. Libraries were constructed in a second round of multiplex PCR, after which size selection and purification were carried out. The libraries were sequenced on an Illumina HiSeq2000 using paired-end 100 bp reads. The authors' pipeline ran thus. SOAPnuke was used to process the raw data, with reads discarded if the reads contained adapters or uncalled bases, had a mean Phred below 15, or lacked an exact constant-primer or identifier match. High-quality paired reads were merged using COPE v1.2.5, and each unique nucleotide sequence was defined as a clonotype. MiTCR v1.1 was used to align clonotypes to the IMGT TRBV, TRBD and TRBJ reference segments. The analysis included only V-J combinations with a frequency above 0.0001, which together covered over 98% of the repertoires. The TCS score was defined as the ratio of F50 (clonal expansion) to E x V (chaos), calculated using BLOSUM62-based TCRdist between CDR3 peptides within each V-J. Welch's t-statistics and random forest reduced fewer than 550 V-J features to 13, which were used in a naive Bayes classifier (R e1071). TCRdb reprocessed the public reads (quality trimming at Q25 with fastp, clone calling with MiXCR) and kept in-frame beta chains. Identical CDR3 protein sequences are pooled into one entry, listed with their most common genes and DNA. For this entry, the V and J calls and clone size follow TCRdb and not the study's own pipeline. This sample holds 560,000 or so distinct CDR3 sequences; around 46% were observed only once. In total, the top ten clones hold 8.2% of the sample.

Stable Graves' hyperthyroidism was defined as the absence of progression to ophthalmopathy over 18 months of follow-up. Hyperthyroidism patients were newly diagnosed, had a disease duration of under 2 months, and were aged 18 to 65 years. The study excluded patients with uncontrolled infections, other autoimmune diseases, pregnancy or lactation. Diagnoses were established on the basis of clinical symptoms, serum thyroxine and TRAb, thyroid ultrasound, and orbital computed tomography. Total RNA was extracted using Trizol reagent, and RNA quality was assessed on an Agilent 2100 Bioanalyzer. Sequencing was performed on peripheral blood or thyroid tissue (not recorded which). The sequence was collected from a woman aged 18-35 years with Graves' hyperthyroidism. Donor details come from another sample of the same person, matched by shared clones. Here the chain combines TRBV10-3 and TRBJ1-2, with no D gene named confidently. Read as DNA, the sequence is TGTGCCATCAGTGAGACGAACGTTTTAAACTATGGCTACACCTTC. Its protein product is CAISETNVLNYGYTF.